A single sample is the source of the 3 T cell receptor beta chains below, sequenced in a study of PD-L1 blockade in urothelial cancer. The time point here: pretreatment peripheral blood. The assay was immunoSEQ multiplex PCR, and TCRdb's table has in-frame clones only and misses some. The sample yields roughly 91,000 clones, under 90% seen once. Material: PBMCs, obtained around atezolizumab (anti-PD-L1) treatment. The receptors originated from a man between 60 and 70 years old with urothelial cancer.

The J gene is TRBJ2-1, the V gene TRBV6-5; D might be TRBD2 (7 bases). The CDR3 totals 12 residues. Trimming stripped 7 bases from V and 7 bases from J, with 11 bases between. CDR1 is MNHEY and CDR2 is SVGAGI in the germline V gene. The CDR3 DNA follows: TGTGCCAGCAATGCGGGGGCGAATGAGCAGTTCTTC. It is translated as CASNAGANEQFF.

As concerns this clone: Germline and junction disagree at one end, which may indicate a read error. The chain links TRBV28 to TRBJ1-1; 7 bases are shared with TRBD1. The CDR3 is 14 residues long. The germline gives CDR1 MDHEN, CDR2 SYDVKM. This CDR3 is CALQGYPSNTEAFF. The CDR3 nucleotides read TGCGCGTTACAGGGGTATCCCTCGAACACTGAAGCTTTCTTT.

This rearrangement joins TRBV19 to TRBJ2-7; tentative D call: TRBD1 (5 bases). The CDR3 is 13 amino acids. V lost 6 bases and J 3 bases, leaving 12 bases between the germline ends. The germline CDR1 and CDR2 sequences are LNHDA and SQIVND (reference sequence). The DNA for the CDR3 is TGTGCCAGTAGCGCCCAGGGTCACTACGAGCAGTACTTC. Its translation is CASSAQGHYEQYF.